The next 17 T cell receptor beta chains were all read from a single sample in a study of blood T cell repertoires in COVID-19. Profiling relied on immunoSEQ multiplex PCR, and the TCRdb table lists in-frame clones only, not all of them. Among a few hundred thousand clones listed, approximately 91% were seen once. Material: peripheral blood. Receptors originate from a man aged 18 to 30 with active or convalescent COVID-19.

V usage is TRBV6-2 or TRBV6-3 and J usage is TRBJ2-3, with TRBD2 identical over 11 bases. The V gene's germline CDR1 is MNHEY and CDR2 SVGEGT. Trimming took 6 bases from V and 2 from J; bases not matched to a gene: 22. This CDR3 is 21 amino acids long. CDR3 loop: CASRPLGLLAGGPGNTDTQYF. CDR3 nucleotides: TGTGCCAGCAGACCTCTGGGTCTTCTAGCGGGGGGCCCCGGAAACACAGATACGCAGTATTTT.

In its sample, this clone was seen a few times. The CDR3 loop is CAISRDRVTEAFF. CDR3 DNA sequence: TGTGCCATCAGCCGGGACAGGGTCACTGAAGCTTTCTTT. The rearrangement joins TRBV10-3 to TRBJ1-1, with 9 bases that match TRBD1. The length of the CDR3 is 13 residues. From germline, CDR1 is ENHRY and CDR2 SYGVKD. Losses at the gene ends were 6 bases for V and 4 bases for J; bases not matched to a gene: 3.

This clone showed up just a few times. The rearrangement links TRBV5-6 to TRBJ1-2; perhaps TRBD1 as D (5 bases). V shed 0 bases and J shed 2 bases, with 14 bases lying between them. Per germline, CDR1 SGHDT and CDR2 YYEEEE. The CDR3 length is 16 residues. CDR3 DNA: TGTGCCAGCAGCTTGGAGGGGAAGGGGATCAACTATGGCTACACCTTC. Translated: CASSLEGKGINYGYTF.

The CDR3 region is CASGLNQAYTQYF. The CDR3 DNA follows: TGTGCTAGTGGTTTGAACCAGGCTTATACGCAGTATTTT. The V gene is TRBV12-5, the J gene TRBJ2-3; D is uncertain. The CDR3 consists of 13 residues. V lost 2 bases and J 7 bases, leaving 10 bases between the germline ends. Germline CDR1 and CDR2: LGHNT and FRNRAP.

This chain uses TRBV3-1 (or the pseudogene TRBV3-2) with TRBJ2-7, with 9 bases lining up with TRBD1. V was pared by 4 bases and J by 2 bases, with 9 bases of the junction left unmatched. Germline V gene data show CDR1 as LGHDT and CDR2 as YNNKEL (reference sequence). The CDR3 length is 16 residues. CDR3 residues: CASSPSRRQGAYEQYF. The CDR3, as DNA: TGTGCCAGCAGCCCGAGCCGCCGACAGGGGGCCTACGAGCAGTACTTC.

The chain joins TRBV14 to TRBJ2-1; D gene ambiguous. CDR1 and CDR2 from the germline V gene are SGHDN and FVKESK. The CDR3 consists of 12 residues. Trimming shortened V by 1 base and J by 10 bases, and 8 bases separated the two germline ends. CDR3 amino acids: CASSQGWREQFF. CDR3 nucleotide sequence: TGTGCCAGCAGCCAAGGGTGGCGGGAGCAGTTCTTC.

This chain links TRBV2 with TRBJ2-7; 11 bases line up with TRBD1. Germline V gene lookup returns CDR1 SNHLY and CDR2 FYNNEI. There are 14 residues in the CDR3. J was trimmed by 2 bases and V by 8 bases; bases with no gene match: 5. The CDR3 sequence is CASYGGQGAYEQYF. The CDR3 coding sequence is TGTGCCAGCTACGGGGGACAGGGGGCCTACGAGCAGTACTTC.

This chain joins TRBV5-5 and TRBJ1-5, with 9 bases identical to TRBD1. The CDR3 runs to 15 residues. CDR1 is SGHKS, CDR2 YYEKEE, per germline (reference sequence). Unmatched junction bases numbered 6, after V lost 4 bases and J lost 4 bases. The CDR3 DNA is TGTGCCAGCAGCCCCCTACAGGGGGCTAATCAGCCCCAGCATTTT. The encoded protein is CASSPLQGANQPQHF.

This chain links TRBV11-2 with TRBJ1-2, with unresolved D. Germline V gives CDR1 SGHAT, CDR2 FQNNGV. CDR3 length equals 13 residues. With 6 bases removed from V and 7 bases from J, the gap between germline ends came to 15 bases. CDR3 residues: CASRQTLQGGYTF. For the CDR3, the DNA is TGTGCCAGCAGACAGACCCTACAAGGTGGCTACACCTTC.

The chain uses TRBV4-1 and TRBJ2-2, with 9 bases that match TRBD1. V lost 3 bases and J lost 3; bases outside the gene matches: 2. The CDR3 covers 15 residues. Germline V gives CDR1 MGHRA, CDR2 YSYEKL. CDR3 sequence (DNA): TGCGCCAGCAGCCAGGGGGACAGGGACACCGGGGAGCTGTTTTTT. Translated: CASSQGDRDTGELFF.

This chain links TRBV4-1 with TRBJ1-5, with no clear D. The germline V and J ends were trimmed by 4 bases and 5 bases, with 15 bases remaining between them. The CDR3 extends over 15 amino acids. Germline CDR1 is MGHRA and CDR2 is YSYEKL. The CDR3 protein is CASSRETGDYQPQHF. The CDR3 DNA is TGCGCCAGCAGCCGGGAGACGGGTGACTATCAGCCCCAGCATTTT.

The chain links TRBV6-1 to TRBJ1-4; D unresolved. Germline V gene data show CDR1 as MNHNS and CDR2 as SASEGT. V was trimmed by 1 base and J by 8 bases, leaving 8 bases between them. The CDR3 extends over 13 amino acids. As DNA, the CDR3 is TGTGCCAGCAGTGAAGAAATGAGAGAAAAACTGTTTTTT. This translates into CASSEEMREKLFF.

The chain combines TRBV6-6 with TRBJ1-5; TRBD1 matches 9 bases. J lost 6 bases, V lost 6 bases, and 6 bases had no gene match. This CDR3 has 14 residues. Germline V CDR1 and CDR2: MNHNY, SVGAGI (reference sequence). The CDR3 DNA sequence: TGTGCCAGCAGGGGACAGGGTAAGGGTCAGCCCCAGCATTTT. Translating it yields CASRGQGKGQPQHF.

In its sample, this clone was seen many times. This chain joins TRBV7-8 and TRBJ2-7; TRBD1 aligns across 8 bases. Germline-derived CDR1 and CDR2 are SGHVS and FQNEAQ. V was pared by 4 bases and J by 3 bases, with 8 bases of the junction left unmatched. The CDR3 runs 15 residues. The CDR3 sequence is CASSSREGQGYEQYF. CDR3 coding DNA: TGTGCCAGCAGCTCAAGAGAAGGACAGGGCTACGAGCAGTACTTC.

This chain connects TRBV20-1 to TRBJ2-1, with TRBD2 matching 9 bases. The CDR3 is 17 residues long. CDR1 and CDR2 from the germline V gene are DFQATT and SNEGSKA (reference sequence). V shed 3 bases and J 6 bases; nucleotides not matched to a gene: 15. CDR3 residues: CSASWPGLATGGNEQFF. The CDR3 coding sequence is TGCAGTGCTAGTTGGCCGGGACTAGCCACTGGTGGCAATGAGCAGTTCTTC.

The gene calls are TRBV11-2 and TRBJ2-1, with D possibly being TRBD2 (5 bases). Germline CDR1 reads SGHAT; CDR2 reads FQNNGV. The CDR3 consists of 14 residues. V gave up 1 base and J gave up 8 bases, with 12 bases separating them. The CDR3 DNA sequence: TGTGCCAGCAGCTTAGGCTATGAGGGCTATGAGCAGTTCTTC. It yields the protein CASSLGYEGYEQFF.

This chain uses TRBV6-2 or TRBV6-3 with TRBJ1-3, with 8 bases identical to TRBD1. V shed 4 bases, J shed 5 bases, and the junction held 7 bases outside the gene matches. This CDR3 comprises 15 residues. Germline V lookup: CDR1 MNHEY, CDR2 SVGEGT. Here the CDR3 DNA reads TGTGCCAGCAGTTCCCGGGGACAGGCCCGAAACACCATATATTTT. Translated: CASSSRGQARNTIYF.